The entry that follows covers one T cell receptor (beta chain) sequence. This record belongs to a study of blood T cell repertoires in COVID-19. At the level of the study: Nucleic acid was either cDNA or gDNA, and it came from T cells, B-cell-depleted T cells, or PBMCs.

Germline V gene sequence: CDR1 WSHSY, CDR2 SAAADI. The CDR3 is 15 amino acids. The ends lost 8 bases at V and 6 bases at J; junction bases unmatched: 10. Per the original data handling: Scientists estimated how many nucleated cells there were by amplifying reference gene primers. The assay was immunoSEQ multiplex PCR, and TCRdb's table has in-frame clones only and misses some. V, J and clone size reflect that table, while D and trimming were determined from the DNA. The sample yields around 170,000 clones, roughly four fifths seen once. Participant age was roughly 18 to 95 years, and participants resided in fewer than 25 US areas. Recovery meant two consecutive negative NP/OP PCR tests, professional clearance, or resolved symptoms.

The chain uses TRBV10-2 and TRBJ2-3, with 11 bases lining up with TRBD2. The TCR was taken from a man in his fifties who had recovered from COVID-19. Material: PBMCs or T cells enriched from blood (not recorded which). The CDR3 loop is CASSGTSGVVDTQYF. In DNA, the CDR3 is TGCGCCAGCTCCGGGACTAGCGGTGTCGTTGATACGCAGTATTTT.